These 17 T cell receptor beta chains were all obtained from the same sample, sequenced in a study of patients and donors after allogeneic stem cell transplantation. TCRdb called the RT-PCR reads again in MiXCR, with one record for every CDR3 protein. The sample lists tens of thousands of distinct CDR3 sequences, 4.5% to 5% occurring once. Sequencing was performed on blood, either unsorted or a sorted T cell fraction (not recorded which). The source is a human donor who was either an allogeneic HSCT recipient or a stem cell or donor lymphocyte infusion donor (not recorded which). It is not recorded whose cells these are; they may come from a transplant donor.

This clonotype showed up many times. This chain connects TRBV6-5 to TRBJ2-7; TRBD1 matches 8 bases. Trimming at V came to 4 bases and at J to 0 bases, leaving 5 bases not matched to a gene. CDR3 length equals 15 residues. CDR1 and CDR2 from the germline V gene are MNHEY and SVGAGI. The CDR3 bases are TGTGCCAGCAGTTTGGGACAGGAATACTCCTACGAGCAGTACTTC. Translated, it gives CASSLGQEYSYEQYF.

This clonotype showed up just a few times. The chain recombines TRBV6-1 with TRBJ1-2, with no clear D. Germline CDR1 reads MNHNS; CDR2 reads SASEGT. This CDR3 region has 16 residues. V dropped 2 bases and J dropped 4 bases, with 17 bases sitting between them. Here the CDR3 DNA reads TGTGCCAGCAGTGAATTCGCTGGGGTGGGAGGCTATGGCTACACCTTC. The encoded protein is CASSEFAGVGGYGYTF.

V is TRBV12-3 or TRBV12-4 and J is TRBJ2-5; 8 bases align to TRBD1. The CDR3 spans 13 residues. V shed 7 bases and J 7 bases; nucleotides not matched to a gene: 8. CDR3 in DNA: TGTGCCAGCACCATACAGGGGGTTGGGACCCAGTACTTC. Its protein product is CASTIQGVGTQYF.

The chain combines TRBV28 with TRBJ2-3, with 8 positions matching TRBD1. J gave up 4 bases and V 3 bases, and 9 bases lay outside the gene matches. Germline assignment: CDR1 MDHEN and CDR2 SYDVKM. The CDR3 totals 16 residues. CDR3 region: CASSFEVHRGADTQYF. The CDR3 DNA reads as TGTGCCAGCAGTTTCGAGGTGCACAGGGGGGCAGATACGCAGTATTTT.

This clonotype was observed at least ten times. The chain combines TRBV29-1 with TRBJ2-3; possible D gene TRBD2, 5 bases. V was shortened by 5 bases and J by 1 base, with 10 bases between the two germline ends. CDR3 length: 13 residues. CDR1 is SQVTM and CDR2 is ANQGSEA in the germline V gene. This chain's CDR3 is CSVWNGGTDTQYF. For the CDR3, the DNA is TGCAGCGTTTGGAACGGGGGCACAGATACGCAGTATTTT.

This clonotype has just a few counts. The genes are TRBV5-1 and TRBJ1-4; no definite D call. This CDR3 is 17 amino acids long. Germline CDR1 SGHRS, CDR2 YFSETQ. Deletions cut 2 bases from V and 0 bases from J, with 14 bases between. The CDR3 is CASSFEQRIATNEKLFF. CDR3 coding DNA: TGCGCCAGCAGCTTTGAACAAAGGATCGCAACTAATGAAAAACTGTTTTTT.

In its sample, this clonotype was seen many times. The V gene is TRBV19, the J gene TRBJ2-3; D possibly corresponds to TRBD1 (5 bases). CDR1 and CDR2 from the germline V gene are LNHDA and SQIVND (reference sequence). This CDR3 is 15 amino acids long. Trimming took off 3 bases at V and 2 bases at J, with 12 bases between the two ends. The CDR3: CASSISRAITDTQYF. The CDR3 DNA sequence: TGTGCCAGTAGTATCTCCAGGGCCATCACAGATACGCAGTATTTT.

This clonotype has at least ten counts. The V gene is TRBV19, the J gene TRBJ2-4, with 8 bases lining up with TRBD1. V was clipped by 7 bases and J by 12 bases; unmatched bases: 17. This CDR3 region has 15 residues. Germline V CDR1 and CDR2: LNHDA, SQIVND (reference sequence). CDR3 protein: CASKPGQAMYGRQYF. In nucleotides, the CDR3 is TGTGCCAGTAAACCGGGACAGGCAATGTACGGGCGTCAGTACTTC. Full variable domain (outside the CDR3, taken from reference TRBV19 and TRBJ2-4): DGGITQSPKYLFRKEGQNVTLSCEQNLNHDAMYWYRQDPGQGLRLIYYSQIVNDFQKGDIAEGYSVSREKKESFPLTVTSAQKNPTAFYLCASKPGQAMYGRQYFGAGTRLSVL.

This clonotype was observed many times. This chain uses TRBV2 with TRBJ2-7; 7 bases fit TRBD1. The junction had 6 bases not matched to a gene; V was cut back by 7 bases and J by 3 bases. This CDR3 spans 13 amino acids. Germline V gene sequence: CDR1 SNHLY, CDR2 FYNNEI. The CDR3 sequence: CASMSGTVYEQYF. CDR3 DNA: TGTGCCAGCATGTCCGGGACAGTCTACGAGCAGTACTTC.

This clonotype was seen more than once but under ten times. The CDR3 coding sequence is TGTGCCAGCAAGGGCGGGACAACTGGGGAGACCCAGTACTTC. Translating it yields CASKGGTTGETQYF. V usage is TRBV6-2 or TRBV6-3 and J usage is TRBJ2-5; the D call may be TRBD1 or TRBD2 (6 bases each). The CDR3 extends over 14 amino acids. Germline assignment: CDR1 MNHEY and CDR2 SVGEGT. Trimming pared 7 bases from V and 5 bases from J, leaving 17 bases between.

This clonotype was counted at least ten times. The chain combines TRBV12-3 or TRBV12-4 with TRBJ1-5; D is ambiguous. The CDR3 spans 13 residues. The germline V and J ends were trimmed by 3 bases and 4 bases, with 7 bases remaining between them. The CDR3 sequence is CASSLGHNQPQHF. CDR3 nucleotides: TGTGCCAGCAGTTTGGGCCATAATCAGCCCCAGCATTTT.

This clonotype was seen repeatedly, ten times or more. The J gene is TRBJ1-2, the V gene TRBV5-6; weak D call: TRBD1 (5 bases). Germline V gives CDR1 SGHDT, CDR2 YYEEEE. This CDR3 region has 16 residues. V was shortened by 4 bases and J by 5 bases, with 21 bases between the two germline ends. The CDR3 region has the DNA TGTGCCAGCAGCATACGGATCCCGCCTAGGGGTTATGGCTACACCTTC. The encoded protein is CASSIRIPPRGYGYTF.

This clonotype was counted at least ten times. This chain connects TRBV7-8 to TRBJ2-2, with a weak D call TRBD2 (5 bases). There are 16 residues in the CDR3. V was pared by 1 base and J by 2 bases, with 11 bases between. CDR1 is SGHVS and CDR2 is FQNEAQ in the germline V gene. CDR3 DNA sequence: TGTGCCAGCAGCTTAGTACTAGTGACTAACACCGGGGAGCTGTTTTTT. Residues: CASSLVLVTNTGELFF.

The chain links TRBV27 to TRBJ2-3, with 7 positions matching TRBD1. Germline loops: CDR1 MNHEY, CDR2 SMNVEV (reference sequence). V shed 5 bases and J 3 bases; nucleotides not matched to a gene: 8. This CDR3 comprises 15 residues. The CDR3: CASSPATGLTDTQYF. As DNA, the CDR3 is TGTGCCAGCAGTCCTGCGACAGGGTTAACAGATACGCAGTATTTT.

This clonotype came up a few times. The chain has TRBV30 and TRBJ1-6; D not resolved. Germline CDR1 and CDR2: GTSNPN and SVGIG (reference sequence). This CDR3 has 16 amino acids. V was shortened by 4 bases and J by 7 bases, with 20 bases between the two germline ends. The CDR3 DNA is TGTGCCTGGACATCCCCGGGGAACATGGGAAATTCACCCCTCCACTTT. It is translated as CAWTSPGNMGNSPLHF.

V is TRBV30 and J is TRBJ1-5, with unresolved D. The V gene lost 5 bases and the J gene lost 9 bases, with 11 bases spanning the gap. The CDR3 has 11 residues. Germline CDR1 is GTSNPN and CDR2 is SVGIG (reference sequence). CDR3 nucleotide sequence: TGTGCCTGGCGGACCCTGGGGCCCCAGCATTTT. Translated, it gives CAWRTLGPQHF. Drawing the rest from reference TRBV30 and TRBJ1-5, the complete variable domain is SQTIHQWPATLVQPVGSPLSLECTVEGTSNPNLYWYRQAAGRGLQLLFYSVGIGQISSEVPQNLSASRPQDRQFILSSKKLLLSDSGFYLCAWRTLGPQHFGDGTRLSIL.

In this sample, this clonotype turned up a few times. The chain employs TRBV20-1 and TRBJ1-5; tentatively, D is TRBD1 (5 bases). This CDR3 has 13 amino acids. The germline V gene encodes CDR1 DFQATT and CDR2 SNEGSKA (reference sequence). V was clipped by 1 base and J by 5 bases, with 9 bases between them. Here the CDR3 reads CSARVGPDQPQHF. Written as DNA, the CDR3 is TGCAGTGCTAGAGTGGGGCCGGATCAGCCCCAGCATTTT.